This passage covers 30 T cell receptor beta chains from one sample sequenced in a study of T cell changes during pregnancy in multiple sclerosis. Libraries were prepared by immunoSEQ multiplex PCR; TCRdb keeps only in-frame clonotypes and omits some of them. The data show around 30,000 clones, roughly nine tenths seen once. The material sequenced was CD8+ T cells from peripheral blood mononuclear cells, taken in the second trimester of pregnancy. Receptors were obtained from a female donor with multiple sclerosis, enrolled in a pregnancy study.

This chain joins TRBV9 and TRBJ2-2, with 8 bases lining up with TRBD2. Per the germline V gene, CDR1 is SGDLS and CDR2 is YYNGEE. This CDR3 spans 15 amino acids. The ends lost 1 base at V and 6 bases at J; junction bases unmatched: 5. The CDR3 nucleotides are TGTGCCAGCAGCGTATTAGCGGGAAATGCCGGGGAGCTGTTTTTT. Residues: CASSVLAGNAGELFF.

V and J are TRBV4-3 and TRBJ2-1; 8 nucleotides line up with TRBD2. The CDR3 runs 15 residues. The germline gives CDR1 LGHNA, CDR2 YSLEER. Trimming cost V 1 base and J 10 bases; bases outside gene matches: 9. The CDR3, as DNA: TGCGCCAGCAGCCAAGGGCTAGCGGGCTCCCTGGAGCAGTTCTTC. It encodes CASSQGLAGSLEQFF.

The gene calls are TRBV9 and TRBJ2-2; D call uncertain. V shed 0 bases and J shed 7 bases, with 7 bases lying between them. Germline V gene sequence: CDR1 SGDLS, CDR2 YYNGEE. The CDR3 runs 13 residues. Here the CDR3 reads CASSVASVGELFF. The CDR3, as DNA: TGTGCCAGCAGCGTAGCCAGCGTCGGGGAGCTGTTTTTT.

CDR3 DNA sequence: TGTGCCAGCAGCGGGACTGGCTTCCCGGGTGGTACGCAGTATTTT. The encoded protein is CASSGTGFPGGTQYF. The chain employs TRBV9 and TRBJ2-3, with TRBD2 as a possible D gene (5 bases). The germline V and J ends were trimmed by 3 bases and 8 bases, with 19 bases remaining between them. The CDR3 runs to 15 residues. Germline-derived CDR1 and CDR2 are SGDLS and YYNGEE.

This rearrangement joins TRBV7-3 to TRBJ2-2; D is ambiguous. This CDR3 has 13 amino acids. The V end lost 5 bases, the J end lost 7 bases, and 11 bases lay between the germline ends. In germline, CDR1 is SGHTA, CDR2 FQGTGA. This CDR3 is CASSPVINGELFF. CDR3 DNA: TGTGCCAGCAGCCCTGTAATAAACGGGGAGCTGTTTTTT.

The rearrangement links TRBV27 to TRBJ1-1, with a possible D match to TRBD1 (5 bases). The CDR3 consists of 13 residues. Germline CDR1 is MNHEY and CDR2 is SMNVEV (reference sequence). V was trimmed by 6 bases and J by 2 bases, leaving 10 bases between them. As DNA, the CDR3 is TGTGCCAGCAGGCGGGGGGGAAACACTGAAGCTTTCTTT. This codes for CASRRGGNTEAFF.

The rearrangement links TRBV4-3 to TRBJ1-5; TRBD1 matches at 7 bases. There are 16 residues in the CDR3. V dropped 0 bases and J dropped 7; count of bases not matched to a gene: 9. Germline lookup yields CDR1 LGHNA and CDR2 YSLEER. The DNA of the CDR3 is TGCGCCAGCAGCCAAGATCGGGACAGCCTGGGGCAGCCCCAGCATTTT. Amino acids: CASSQDRDSLGQPQHF.

The V gene is TRBV5-4, the J gene TRBJ2-2; possible D gene TRBD2, 6 bases. The CDR3 has 17 residues. V was clipped by 7 bases and J by 5 bases, with 24 bases between them. Germline CDR1 SGHNT, CDR2 YYREEE (reference sequence). The CDR3 is CASYVGGAGRVTGELFF. CDR3 sequence (DNA): TGTGCCAGCTACGTCGGCGGGGCAGGGAGAGTTACCGGGGAGCTGTTTTTT.

The chain employs TRBV4-1 and TRBJ2-7; 13 nucleotides match TRBD2. The germline V gene encodes CDR1 MGHRA and CDR2 YSYEKL. V lost 1 base to trimming and J lost 3 bases; unmatched junction nucleotides: 3. This CDR3 is 16 amino acids long. The CDR3 is CASSQGTSGSSYEQYF. CDR3 nucleotide sequence: TGCGCCAGCAGCCAAGGGACTAGCGGGAGTAGCTACGAGCAGTACTTC.

The gene calls are TRBV2 and TRBJ2-7; D is unresolved. CDR3 length: 12 residues. The V and J ends lost 7 bases and 3 bases respectively, with 10 bases between them. Germline CDR1 is SNHLY and CDR2 is FYNNEI. The CDR3 spells CASTTQDYEQYF. The CDR3 coding sequence is TGTGCCAGCACCACACAAGACTACGAGCAGTACTTC. The full variable domain, completed using reference TRBV2 and TRBJ2-7, is EPEVTQTPSHQVTQMGQEVILRCVPISNHLYFYWYRQILGQKVEFLVSFYNNEISEKSEIFDDQFSVERPDGSNFTLKIRSTKLEDSAMYFCASTTQDYEQYFGPGTRLTVT.

The chain couples TRBV27 to TRBJ2-1, with 10 positions matching TRBD2. The CDR3 runs to 16 residues. Germline CDR1 is MNHEY and CDR2 is SMNVEV (reference sequence). With 7 bases clipped from V and 8 bases from J, the junction kept 14 bases outside the gene matches. As DNA, the CDR3 is TGTGCCAGCACCCCCCTCTCTAGCGGGAGTTCCCATGAGCAGTTCTTC. It specifies CASTPLSSGSSHEQFF.

The chain employs TRBV7-9 and TRBJ2-7; 8 bases fit TRBD2. V shed 5 bases, J shed 2 bases, and the junction held 5 bases outside the gene matches. In germline, CDR1 is SEHNR, CDR2 FQNEAQ (reference sequence). The CDR3 spans 14 residues. The CDR3 sequence is CASSHGLATYEQYF. In DNA, the CDR3 is TGTGCCAGCAGCCACGGACTAGCAACCTACGAGCAGTACTTC.

This chain joins TRBV7-9 and TRBJ2-7; TRBD1 might be the D (6 bases). Trimming cost V 3 bases and J 2 bases, with 17 bases left between them. Germline V lookup: CDR1 SEHNR, CDR2 FQNEAQ (reference sequence). The CDR3 contains 16 residues. In nucleotides, the CDR3 is TGTGCCAGCAGCTTGGCAAGCAGGGGTCGGGCCTACGAGCAGTACTTC. Its protein product is CASSLASRGRAYEQYF.

This clone has just one count. The J gene is TRBJ1-1, the V gene TRBV18; tentative D call: TRBD1 (5 bases). The CDR3 extends over 14 amino acids. Germline V lookup: CDR1 KGHSH, CDR2 LQKENI. V lost 3 bases and J lost 7, with 15 bases in between. The CDR3 loop reads CASSPGQGGNEAFF. The DNA for the CDR3 is TGTGCCAGCTCACCGGGGCAGGGCGGTAATGAAGCTTTCTTT.

This clone appeared a single time. This chain uses TRBV6-1 with TRBJ1-5; 7 positions agree with TRBD1. CDR3 length: 13 residues. The ends lost 8 bases at V and 3 bases at J; junction bases unmatched: 4. Germline V gene sequence: CDR1 MNHNS, CDR2 SASEGT. The CDR3 reads CASRTGFNQPQHF. In DNA form, the CDR3 reads TGTGCCAGCCGGACAGGCTTCAATCAGCCCCAGCATTTT.

The chain employs TRBV28 and TRBJ2-7; maybe TRBD1 (6 bases). This CDR3 is built from 14 residues. Germline V gene lookup returns CDR1 MDHEN and CDR2 SYDVKM. Trimming removed 7 bases from V and 2 bases from J, with 15 bases in between. DNA for the CDR3: TGTGCCAGCACCTCAACAGGGTTGGCCTACGAGCAGTACTTC. Translation: CASTSTGLAYEQYF. Based on the CDR3 plus reference TRBV28 and TRBJ2-7, the full variable domain is DVKVTQSSRYLVKRTGEKVFLECVQDMDHENMFWYRQDPGLGLRLIYFSYDVKMKEKGDIPEGYSVSREKKERFSLILESASTNQTSMYLCASTSTGLAYEQYFGPGTRLTVT.

This chain uses TRBV20-1 with TRBJ1-1, with a weak D call TRBD1 (6 bases). Deletions cut 2 bases from V and 10 bases from J, with 11 bases between. In germline, CDR1 is DFQATT, CDR2 SNEGSKA (reference sequence). The CDR3 is 11 amino acids. CDR3 nucleotides: TGCAGTGCTAGATTTTTCAGGGGAGCTTTCTTT. Its protein is CSARFFRGAFF.

The chain is built from TRBV14 and TRBJ2-1, with 9 bases lining up with TRBD2. Germline CDR1 SGHDN, CDR2 FVKESK. After removal of 0 bases from V and 5 bases from J, the junction contained 2 bases not matched to a gene. This CDR3 contains 15 residues. CDR3 sequence (DNA): TGTGCCAGCAGCCAAGAAGCGGGAGGAAACAATGAGCAGTTCTTC. It specifies CASSQEAGGNNEQFF.

The sample holds a few counts of this clone. The rearrangement links TRBV28 to TRBJ1-1, with D tentatively TRBD1 (6 bases). The V and J ends lost 6 bases and 2 bases respectively, with 13 bases between them. The CDR3 runs 14 residues. Germline values: CDR1 MDHEN, CDR2 SYDVKM. This CDR3 reads CASRAQGRNTEAFF. DNA for the CDR3: TGTGCCAGCAGAGCCCAGGGGCGAAACACTGAAGCTTTCTTT.

The chain uses TRBV7-9 and TRBJ2-1, with a possible D match to TRBD2 (6 bases). The ends were cut back, 5 bases at V and 3 bases at J, with 14 bases in the middle. Per germline, CDR1 SEHNR and CDR2 FQNEAQ (reference sequence). The CDR3 has 15 amino acids. The CDR3 loop is CASSGGGANYNEQFF. For the CDR3, the DNA is TGTGCCAGCAGCGGAGGCGGGGCGAACTACAATGAGCAGTTCTTC.

The rearrangement links TRBV6-5 to TRBJ1-2; weak D call: TRBD1 (6 bases). This CDR3 region has 15 residues. The V gene's germline CDR1 is MNHEY and CDR2 SVGAGI. Trimming pared 2 bases from V and 3 bases from J, leaving 13 bases between. CDR3 region: CASSYGGGGDYGYTF. DNA for the CDR3: TGTGCCAGCAGTTACGGGGGCGGGGGCGACTATGGCTACACCTTC.

The chain couples TRBV27 to TRBJ1-1; TRBD1 aligns across 8 bases. J gave up 7 bases and V 5 bases, and 9 bases lay outside the gene matches. The CDR3 contains 14 residues. CDR1 is MNHEY, CDR2 SMNVEV, per germline (reference sequence). The CDR3 DNA reads TGTGCCAGCAGTGTCACAGGGGGAGCGGGTGAAGCTTTCTTT. The encoded protein is CASSVTGGAGEAFF.

This clone was found once. CDR3 protein: CASSSDTRNTEAFF. The DNA for the CDR3 is TGTGCCAGCAGCTCGGACACGAGAAACACTGAAGCTTTCTTT. The V call is TRBV7-6, the J call TRBJ1-1; TRBD1 might be the D (5 bases). The CDR3 totals 14 residues. In germline, CDR1 is SGHVS, CDR2 FNYEAQ. Trimming stripped 4 bases from V and 2 bases from J, with 11 bases between. Full variable domain (outside the CDR3, taken from reference TRBV7-6 and TRBJ1-1): GAGVSQSPRYKVTKRGQDVALRCDPISGHVSLYWYRQALGQGPEFLTYFNYEAQQDKSGLPNDRFSAERPEGSISTLTIQRTEQRDSAMYRCASSSDTRNTEAFFGQGTRLTVV.

In its sample, this clone was seen once. The chain employs TRBV9 and TRBJ1-2; the D is unclear. Trimming took 1 base from V and 2 from J, leaving 6 bases between them. The length of the CDR3 is 13 residues. Per the germline V gene, CDR1 is SGDLS and CDR2 is YYNGEE. CDR3 sequence reads: CASSVWLNYGYTF. In DNA, the CDR3 is TGTGCCAGCAGCGTATGGCTGAACTATGGCTACACCTTC.

This clone is judged medium-sized. The chain employs TRBV4-1 and TRBJ1-1, with TRBD1 identical over 7 bases. Germline V gene sequence: CDR1 MGHRA, CDR2 YSYEKL. CDR3 length: 17 residues. Trimming removed 0 bases from V and 2 bases from J; junction bases left unmatched: 9. The CDR3 coding sequence is TGCGCCAGCAGCCAAGACCTATGGGGGGACAGCAACACTGAAGCTTTCTTT. It codes for CASSQDLWGDSNTEAFF.

The chain is built from TRBV10-1 and TRBJ2-3; TRBD2 aligns across 10 bases. Germline V gene data show CDR1 as WNHNN and CDR2 as SYGVQD (reference sequence). The CDR3 is made up of 16 amino acids. J lost 2 bases, V lost 5 bases, and 7 bases had no gene match. In DNA, the CDR3 is TGCGCCAGCAGTCCCGGGACTAGCGAGTACACAGATACGCAGTATTTT. It encodes CASSPGTSEYTDTQYF.

This chain connects TRBV29-1 to TRBJ1-1, with D perhaps TRBD1 (6 bases). CDR1 is SQVTM, CDR2 ANQGSEA, per germline. This CDR3 spans 14 amino acids. V gave up 4 bases and J gave up 5 bases, with 17 bases separating them. The CDR3 loop reads CSVGLLGAGTEAFF. The CDR3, as DNA: TGCAGCGTTGGGTTGCTGGGGGCTGGTACTGAAGCTTTCTTT.

In the case of this clone: One end of the junction does not line up with germline, which may come from a read error. This chain uses TRBV7-3 with TRBJ2-7; 7 positions agree with TRBD1. Germline CDR1 and CDR2: SGHTA and FQGTGA. This CDR3 is 15 amino acids long. The CDR3: CASSVTGVGLSEQYF. The CDR3, as DNA: TGTGCCAGCAGCGTAACAGGGGTGGGGCTGAGTGAGCAGTACTTC.

This clone has only one observation. The V call is TRBV15, the J call TRBJ2-1, with D possibly being TRBD2 (5 bases). The CDR3 loop spans 14 amino acids. The V and J ends lost 0 bases and 7 bases respectively, with 10 bases between them. CDR1 and CDR2 from the germline V gene are LNHNV and YYDKDF (reference sequence). DNA of the CDR3: TGTGCCACCAGCAGAGATCGGGATAAGAATGAGCAGTTCTTC. It encodes CATSRDRDKNEQFF.

The chain uses TRBV25-1 and TRBJ2-7, with TRBD1 matching over 7 bases. Trimming cost V 6 bases and J 6 bases; bases outside gene matches: 11. The CDR3 has 14 residues. Germline CDR1 MGHDK, CDR2 SYGVNS. DNA of the CDR3: TGTGCCAGCAGGGGGCCGGGACAGCTCGGCGAGCAGTACTTC. As protein: CASRGPGQLGEQYF.